The next 17 T cell receptor beta chains were all read from a single sample in a study of regulatory T cells in long-lasting Graves disease. Assembly of TCR beta libraries relied on iRepertoire HTBI primers together with Arm-PCR of CDR3 regions. TCRdb processed the multiplex PCR reads anew with MiXCR; each CDR3 protein has one entry. The sample shows approximately 560,000 distinct CDR3 sequences, about 16% of them seen only once. Time point specified: newly diagnosed GD, antithyroid drugs for less than 3 months. Isolated PBMC RNA provided the starting material for the TCR library. These data were likewise used in another study, on T cells in Graves' hyperthyroidism and ophthalmopathy.

This sample comprised peripheral blood mononuclear cells (PBMCs), obtained at new diagnosis, from a patient treated with antithyroid drugs. The receptors originated from a man between 18 and 29 years old with Graves disease.

This clonotype appeared a few times. The V call is TRBV30, the J call TRBJ2-1, with a possible D match to TRBD2 (6 bases). The germline V and J ends were trimmed by 2 bases and 0 bases, with 17 bases remaining between them. Germline CDR1 reads GTSNPN; CDR2 reads SVGIG (reference sequence). The CDR3 is made up of 17 amino acids. CDR3 DNA sequence: TGTGCCTGGAGTTCTCTAAGCGGGTGGAGCTCCTACAATGAGCAGTTCTTC. Translated: CAWSSLSGWSSYNEQFF.

The chain uses TRBV20-1 and TRBJ1-5; D might be TRBD1 (6 bases). CDR1 and CDR2 from the germline V gene are DFQATT and SNEGSKA (reference sequence). V lost 7 bases to trimming and J lost 4 bases, with 17 bases between them. This CDR3 contains 14 residues. The CDR3: CSVGGALGNQPQHF. Here the CDR3 DNA reads TGCAGTGTGGGGGGGGCCTTAGGGAATCAGCCCCAGCATTTT.

This clonotype was recorded at least ten times. The V and J genes are TRBV12-3 or TRBV12-4 and TRBJ2-1, with D possibly matching TRBD1 (6 bases). V lost 3 bases, J lost 4 bases, and 16 bases lay in between. This CDR3 is 16 amino acids long. Here the CDR3 DNA reads TGTGCCAGCAGTTTCCCCGGGCAGGGGTTTTACAATGAGCAGTTCTTC. Translated: CASSFPGQGFYNEQFF.

This clonotype has a handful of counts. V usage is TRBV7-3 and J usage is TRBJ2-1, with D perhaps given as TRBD1 or TRBD2 (5 bases each). In germline, CDR1 is SGHTA, CDR2 FQGTGA. V was clipped by 5 bases and J by 2 bases, with 13 bases between them. The CDR3 is made up of 15 amino acids. The CDR3 sequence: CASSLRDGTYNEQFF. CDR3 nucleotides: TGTGCCAGCAGCCTCCGGGACGGAACCTACAATGAGCAGTTCTTC.

This sequence joins TRBV10-1 and TRBJ1-5; D is unclear. With 7 bases removed from V and 5 bases from J, the gap between germline ends came to 24 bases. CDR1 is WNHNN and CDR2 is SYGVQD in the germline V gene (reference sequence). CDR3 size: 17 residues. Here the CDR3 reads CASTIEKIAWEDQPQHF. CDR3 nucleotide sequence: TGCGCCAGCACGATTGAAAAGATCGCGTGGGAGGATCAGCCCCAGCATTTT.

The V call is TRBV7-3, the J call TRBJ2-2; TRBD1 aligns across 8 bases. Germline CDR1 SGHTA, CDR2 FQGTGA. CDR3 size: 15 residues. Losses at the gene ends were 4 bases for V and 4 bases for J; bases not matched to a gene: 5. The CDR3 loop is CASSSRQGITGELFF. CDR3 DNA: TGTGCCAGCAGCTCCAGACAGGGGATCACCGGGGAGCTGTTTTTT.

This clonotype has only a few counts. The J gene is TRBJ2-7, the V gene TRBV5-1; D possibly uses TRBD1 or TRBD2 (7 bases each). The CDR3 length is 14 residues. Germline CDR1 and CDR2: SGHRS and YFSETQ. Trimming removed 4 bases from V and 5 bases from J, with 16 bases in between. The CDR3 DNA reads as TGCGCCAGCAGCGTGGGAGGGGGCAGGGACGAGCAGTACTTC. It yields the protein CASSVGGGRDEQYF.

V is TRBV3-1 and J is TRBJ1-2; a weak D match, TRBD1 (6 bases). Trimming cost V 0 bases and J 3 bases, with 8 bases left between them. CDR1 is LGHDT, CDR2 YNNKEL, per germline (reference sequence). The CDR3 length is 14 residues. The CDR3 loop is CASSQDWTDYGYTF. CDR3 nucleotide sequence: TGTGCCAGCAGCCAAGATTGGACAGACTATGGCTACACCTTC.

This clonotype was seen more than once but under ten times. The chain combines TRBV19 with TRBJ2-1; D unresolved. CDR3 size: 15 residues. Germline CDR1 is LNHDA and CDR2 is SQIVND (reference sequence). Trimming stripped 3 bases from V and 2 bases from J, with 11 bases between. The CDR3 DNA follows: TGTGCCAGTAGTATTGAGGAGACTGCCTACAATGAGCAGTTCTTC. Its translation is CASSIEETAYNEQFF.

This clonotype was picked up a small number of times. This chain connects TRBV4-1 to TRBJ2-5; 11 bases match TRBD2. The assigned J gene may be wrong: the sequence end matches TRBJ2-7 better. This CDR3 has 15 residues. Germline-derived CDR1 and CDR2 are MGHRA and YSYEKL. CDR3 amino acids: CASSQPTSGAYEQYF. Here the CDR3 DNA reads TGCGCCAGCAGCCAGCCGACTAGCGGGGCCTACGAGCAGTACTTC.

In this sample, this clonotype turned up many times. The gene calls are TRBV12-3 or TRBV12-4 and TRBJ1-2, with D tentatively TRBD1 (6 bases). This CDR3 region has 13 residues. V lost 6 bases, J lost 4 bases, and 12 bases lay in between. The CDR3 nucleotides are TGTGCCAGCAGCGGAAGGACAGTCTATGGCTACACCTTC. Amino acid sequence: CASSGRTVYGYTF.

J is TRBJ2-5 and V is TRBV18; maybe TRBD1 (6 bases). Germline CDR1 reads KGHSH; CDR2 reads LQKENI. The CDR3 is 14 residues long. V dropped 5 bases and J dropped 2 bases, with 12 bases sitting between them. The CDR3 reads CASSDQDRQETQYF. CDR3 coding DNA: TGTGCCAGCTCAGACCAGGACAGACAAGAGACCCAGTACTTC.

V gene TRBV5-1 combines with J gene TRBJ2-3; D gene uncertain. The germline V gene has CDR1 SGHRS and CDR2 YFSETQ. There are 14 residues in the CDR3. Trimming took off 5 bases at V and 1 base at J, with 11 bases between the two ends. This CDR3 reads CASRSHAGTDTQYF. CDR3 nucleotide sequence: TGCGCCAGCAGGTCCCATGCGGGCACAGATACGCAGTATTTT. The whole variable domain, filled in from reference TRBV5-1 and TRBJ2-3, reads KAGVTQTPRYLIKTRGQQVTLSCSPISGHRSVSWYQQTPGQGLQFLFEYFSETQRNKGNFPGRFSGRQFSNSRSEMNVSTLELGDSALYLCASRSHAGTDTQYFGPGTRLTVL.

The gene calls are TRBV29-1 and TRBJ1-1; no definite D call. V was clipped by 5 bases and J by 5 bases, with 21 bases between them. Germline V gives CDR1 SQVTM, CDR2 ANQGSEA. The CDR3 has 15 residues. This CDR3 reads CSVTLWAVMVTEAFF. CDR3 nucleotides: TGCAGCGTTACGCTTTGGGCAGTGATGGTGACTGAAGCTTTCTTT.

This clonotype was seen at least ten times. This rearrangement joins TRBV28 to TRBJ1-2; 7 positions agree with TRBD1. Germline assignment: CDR1 MDHEN and CDR2 SYDVKM. The trim removed 3 bases at V and 2 bases at J, leaving 18 bases unmatched. The CDR3 has 19 amino acids. The CDR3 nucleotides read TGTGCCAGCAGTTTTGGTCGCTTCAGGAGGGGGCGCCTAAACTATGGCTACACCTTC. Its protein is CASSFGRFRRGRLNYGYTF.

This clonotype was detected a few times. The chain joins TRBV7-9 to TRBJ2-6; no reliable D call. CDR1 is SEHNR, CDR2 FQNEAQ, per germline (reference sequence). Trimming removed 5 bases from V and 1 base from J, with 6 bases in between. There are 14 residues in the CDR3. As DNA, the CDR3 is TGTGCCAGCAGCGGAACGTCTGGGGCCAACGTCCTGACTTTC. Translation: CASSGTSGANVLTF.

The chain employs TRBV11-3 and TRBJ2-7, with 7 bases fitting TRBD1. The CDR3 consists of 14 residues. Germline CDR1 reads SGHNT; CDR2 reads YENEEA. Germline trimming cut 5 bases from V and 7 bases from J; bases unmatched to any gene: 11. The CDR3 nucleotides are TGTGCCAGCAGCAGGGGACAGTCAGTGGGGGAGCAGTACTTC. As protein: CASSRGQSVGEQYF.